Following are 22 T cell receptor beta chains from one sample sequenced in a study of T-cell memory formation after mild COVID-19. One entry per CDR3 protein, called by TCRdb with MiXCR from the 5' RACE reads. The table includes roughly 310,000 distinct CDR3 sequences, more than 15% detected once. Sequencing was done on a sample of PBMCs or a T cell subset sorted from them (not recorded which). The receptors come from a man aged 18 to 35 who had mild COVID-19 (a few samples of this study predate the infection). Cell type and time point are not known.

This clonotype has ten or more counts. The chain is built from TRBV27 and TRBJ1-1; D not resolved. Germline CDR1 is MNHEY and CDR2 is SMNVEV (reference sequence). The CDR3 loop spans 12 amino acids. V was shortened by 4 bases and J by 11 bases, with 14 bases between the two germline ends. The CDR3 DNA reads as TGTGCCAGCAGTTCCATCGGTAGATCGGCTTTCTTT. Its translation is CASSSIGRSAFF.

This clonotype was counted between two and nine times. CDR3 bases: TGTGCCAGCAGTTTTATAGGGGGATCGAGAACCGGGGAGCTGTTTTTT. Amino acid sequence: CASSFIGGSRTGELFF. The V call is TRBV27, the J call TRBJ2-2, with D possibly TRBD1 on 6 matching bases. Trimming took off 3 bases at V and 5 bases at J, with 16 bases between the two ends. CDR3 size: 16 residues. CDR1 and CDR2 from the germline V gene are MNHEY and SMNVEV (reference sequence).

The CDR3 sequence is CASSLDSGQVVYGYTF. CDR3 DNA: TGTGCCAGCAGCTTAGACTCGGGACAGGTTGTTTATGGCTACACCTTC. The V gene is TRBV7-3, the J gene TRBJ1-2; TRBD1 matches at 8 bases. Germline loops: CDR1 SGHTA, CDR2 FQGTGA. The CDR3 covers 16 residues. J gave up 5 bases and V 2 bases, and 10 bases lay outside the gene matches.

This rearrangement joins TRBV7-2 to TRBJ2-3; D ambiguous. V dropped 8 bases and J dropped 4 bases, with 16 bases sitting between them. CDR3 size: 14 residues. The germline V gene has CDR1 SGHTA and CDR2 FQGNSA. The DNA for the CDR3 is TGTGCCAGCGCTCCCTTGACCGCCGCAGATACGCAGTATTTT. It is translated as CASAPLTAADTQYF.

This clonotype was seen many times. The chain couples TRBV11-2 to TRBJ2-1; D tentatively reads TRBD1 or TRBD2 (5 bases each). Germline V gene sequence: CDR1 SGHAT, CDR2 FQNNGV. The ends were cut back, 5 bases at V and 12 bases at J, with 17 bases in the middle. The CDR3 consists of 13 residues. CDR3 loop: CASSLPGADLQFF. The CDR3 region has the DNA TGTGCCAGCAGCCTACCCGGGGCGGACCTGCAGTTCTTC.

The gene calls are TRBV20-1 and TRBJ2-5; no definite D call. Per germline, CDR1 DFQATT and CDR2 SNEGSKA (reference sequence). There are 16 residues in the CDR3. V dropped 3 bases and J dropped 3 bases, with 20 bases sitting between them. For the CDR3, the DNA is TGCAGTGCTAGCCCCCAGACTTTAGACGGAGAAGAGACCCAGTACTTC. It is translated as CSASPQTLDGEETQYF.

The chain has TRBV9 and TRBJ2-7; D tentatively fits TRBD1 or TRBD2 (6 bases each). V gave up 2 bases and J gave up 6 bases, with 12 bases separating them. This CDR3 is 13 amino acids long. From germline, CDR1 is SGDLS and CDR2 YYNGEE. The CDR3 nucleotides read TGTGCCAGCAGCGTGGAGGGACATGGCGAGCAGTACTTC. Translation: CASSVEGHGEQYF.

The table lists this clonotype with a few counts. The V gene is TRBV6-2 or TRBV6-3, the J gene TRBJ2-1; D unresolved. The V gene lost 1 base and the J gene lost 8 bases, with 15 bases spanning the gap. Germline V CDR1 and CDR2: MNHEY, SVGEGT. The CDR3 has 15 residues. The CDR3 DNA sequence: TGTGCCAGCAGTTACTGGACGGGCGTCAAGGATGAGCAGTTCTTC. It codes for CASSYWTGVKDEQFF.

CDR3 loop: CASNTRLAGTGELFF. The DNA of the CDR3 is TGTGCCAGCAATACCCGACTAGCGGGCACCGGGGAGCTGTTTTTT. The rearrangement links TRBV6-5 to TRBJ2-2; 10 bases line up with TRBD2. Germline CDR1 reads MNHEY; CDR2 reads SVGAGI. Losses at the gene ends were 7 bases for V and 4 bases for J; bases not matched to a gene: 6. The CDR3 extends over 15 amino acids.

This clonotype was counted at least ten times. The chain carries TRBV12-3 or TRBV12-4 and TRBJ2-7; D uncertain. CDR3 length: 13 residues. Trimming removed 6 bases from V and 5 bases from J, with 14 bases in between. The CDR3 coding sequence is TGTGCCAGCAGGCTGGGAAGAAAGGACGAGCAGTACTTC. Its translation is CASRLGRKDEQYF.

The CDR3 DNA is TGTGCCAGCAGCCAACCCGGACTAGCGGCAGATACGCAGTATTTT. Protein product: CASSQPGLAADTQYF. The chain carries TRBV14 and TRBJ2-3; 10 nucleotides agree with TRBD2. J was trimmed by 4 bases and V by 2 bases; bases with no gene match: 3. The CDR3 covers 15 residues. The germline CDR1 and CDR2 sequences are SGHDN and FVKESK. The full variable domain, rest sourced from reference TRBV14 and TRBJ2-3, is EAGVTQFPSHSVIEKGQTVTLRCDPISGHDNLYWYRRVMGKEIKFLLHFVKESKQDESGMPNNRFLAERTGGTYSTLKVQPAELEDSGVYFCASSQPGLAADTQYFGPGTRLTVL.

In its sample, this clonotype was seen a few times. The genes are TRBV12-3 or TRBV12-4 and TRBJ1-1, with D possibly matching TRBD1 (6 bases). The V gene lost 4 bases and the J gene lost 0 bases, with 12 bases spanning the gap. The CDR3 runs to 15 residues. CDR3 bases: TGTGCCAGCAGTTGGGGGGGGCAGCTGAACACTGAAGCTTTCTTT. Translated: CASSWGGQLNTEAFF.

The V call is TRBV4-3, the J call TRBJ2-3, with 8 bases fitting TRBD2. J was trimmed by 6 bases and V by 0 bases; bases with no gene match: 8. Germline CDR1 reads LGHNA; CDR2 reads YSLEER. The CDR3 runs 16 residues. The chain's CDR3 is CASSQDPRGGWDTQYF. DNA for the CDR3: TGCGCCAGCAGCCAAGATCCTCGCGGGGGGTGGGATACGCAGTATTTT.

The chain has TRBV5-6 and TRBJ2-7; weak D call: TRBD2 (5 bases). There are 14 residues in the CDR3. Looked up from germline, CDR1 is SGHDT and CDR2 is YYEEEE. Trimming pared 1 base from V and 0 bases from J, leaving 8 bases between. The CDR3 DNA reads TGTGCCAGCAGCTTGTCGGGGTTCTCCTACGAGCAGTACGTC. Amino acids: CASSLSGFSYEQYV.

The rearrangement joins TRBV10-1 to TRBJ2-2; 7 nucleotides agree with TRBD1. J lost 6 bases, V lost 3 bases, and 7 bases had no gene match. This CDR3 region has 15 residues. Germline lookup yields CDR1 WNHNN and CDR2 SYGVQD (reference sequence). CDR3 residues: CASSDWGQNPGELFF. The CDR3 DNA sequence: TGCGCCAGCAGTGATTGGGGACAGAATCCCGGGGAGCTGTTTTTT.

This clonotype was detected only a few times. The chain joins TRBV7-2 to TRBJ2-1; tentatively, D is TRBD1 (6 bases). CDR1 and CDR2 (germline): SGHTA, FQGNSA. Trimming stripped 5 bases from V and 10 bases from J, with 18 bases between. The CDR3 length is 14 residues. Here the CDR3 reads CASSPRGPDREQFF. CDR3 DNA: TGTGCCAGCAGCCCGAGAGGGCCCGACAGGGAGCAGTTCTTC.

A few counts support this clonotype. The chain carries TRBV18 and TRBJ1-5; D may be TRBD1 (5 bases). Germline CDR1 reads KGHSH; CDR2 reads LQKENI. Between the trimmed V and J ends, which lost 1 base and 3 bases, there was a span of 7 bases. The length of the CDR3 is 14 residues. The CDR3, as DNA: TGTGCCAGCTCACCACTGGACACCAATCAGCCCCAGCATTTT. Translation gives CASSPLDTNQPQHF.

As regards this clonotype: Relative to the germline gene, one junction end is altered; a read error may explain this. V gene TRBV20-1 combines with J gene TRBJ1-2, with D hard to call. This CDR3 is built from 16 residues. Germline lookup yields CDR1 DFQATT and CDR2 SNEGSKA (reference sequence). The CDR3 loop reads CSARAFQQPANYGYTF. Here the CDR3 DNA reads TGCAGTGCTAGAGCCTTCCAGCAACCTGCTAACTATGGGTACACCTTC.

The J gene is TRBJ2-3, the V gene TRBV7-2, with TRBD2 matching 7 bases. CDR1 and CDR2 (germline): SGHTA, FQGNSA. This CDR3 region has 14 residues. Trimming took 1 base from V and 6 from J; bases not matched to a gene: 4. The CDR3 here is CASSLGWGGDTQYF. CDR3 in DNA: TGTGCCAGCAGCTTAGGCTGGGGGGGGGATACGCAGTATTTT.

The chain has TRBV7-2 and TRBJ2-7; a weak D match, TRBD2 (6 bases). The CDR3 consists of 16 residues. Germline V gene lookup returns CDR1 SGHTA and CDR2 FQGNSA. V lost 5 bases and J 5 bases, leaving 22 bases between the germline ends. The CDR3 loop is CASSLTSDSLVHEQYF. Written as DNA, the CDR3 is TGTGCCAGCAGCCTGACTAGTGACTCATTAGTACACGAGCAGTACTTC. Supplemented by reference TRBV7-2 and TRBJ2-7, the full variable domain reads GAGVSQSPSNKVTEKGKDVELRCDPISGHTALYWYRQSLGQGLEFLIYFQGNSAPDKSGLPSDRFSAERTGGSVSTLTIQRTQQEDSAVYLCASSLTSDSLVHEQYFGPGTRLTVT.

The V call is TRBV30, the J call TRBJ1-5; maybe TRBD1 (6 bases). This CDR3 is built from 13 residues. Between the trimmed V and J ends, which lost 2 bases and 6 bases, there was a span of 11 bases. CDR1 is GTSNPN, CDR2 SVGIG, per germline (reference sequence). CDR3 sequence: CAWSTGSVQPQHF. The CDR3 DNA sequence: TGTGCCTGGAGTACAGGGTCGGTTCAGCCCCAGCATTTT.

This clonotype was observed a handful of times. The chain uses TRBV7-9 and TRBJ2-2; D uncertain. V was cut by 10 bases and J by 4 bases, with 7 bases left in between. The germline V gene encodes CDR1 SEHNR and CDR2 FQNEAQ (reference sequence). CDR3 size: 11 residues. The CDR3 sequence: CAIPFTGELFF. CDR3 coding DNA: TGTGCCATCCCGTTCACCGGGGAGCTGTTTTTT.